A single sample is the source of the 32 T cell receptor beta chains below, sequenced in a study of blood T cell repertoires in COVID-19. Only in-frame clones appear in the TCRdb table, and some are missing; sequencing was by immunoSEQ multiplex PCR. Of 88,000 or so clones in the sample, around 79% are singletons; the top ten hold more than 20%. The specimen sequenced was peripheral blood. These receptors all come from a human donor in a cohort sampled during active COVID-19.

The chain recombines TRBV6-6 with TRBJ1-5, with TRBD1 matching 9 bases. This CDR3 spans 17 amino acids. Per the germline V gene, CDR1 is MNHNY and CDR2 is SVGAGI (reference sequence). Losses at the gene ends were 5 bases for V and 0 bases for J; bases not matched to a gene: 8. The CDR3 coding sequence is TGTGCCAGCAGTCGTGACAGGGGGGGATATAGCAATCAGCCCCAGCATTTT. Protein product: CASSRDRGGYSNQPQHF.

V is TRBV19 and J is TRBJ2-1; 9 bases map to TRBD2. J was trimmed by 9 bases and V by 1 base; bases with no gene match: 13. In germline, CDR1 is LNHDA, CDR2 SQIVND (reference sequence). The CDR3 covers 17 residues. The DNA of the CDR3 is TGTGCCAGTAGTATAGGAGCTCCGGGCGGGAGGGCCGCTGAGCAGTTCTTC. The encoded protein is CASSIGAPGGRAAEQFF.

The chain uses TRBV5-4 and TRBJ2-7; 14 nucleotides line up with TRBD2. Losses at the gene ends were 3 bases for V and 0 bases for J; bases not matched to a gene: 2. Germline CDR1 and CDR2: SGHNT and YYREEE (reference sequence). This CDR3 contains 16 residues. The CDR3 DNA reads TGTGCCAGCAGCTCCGGGACTAGCGGGAGCTCCTACGAGCAGTACTTC. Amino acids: CASSSGTSGSSYEQYF.

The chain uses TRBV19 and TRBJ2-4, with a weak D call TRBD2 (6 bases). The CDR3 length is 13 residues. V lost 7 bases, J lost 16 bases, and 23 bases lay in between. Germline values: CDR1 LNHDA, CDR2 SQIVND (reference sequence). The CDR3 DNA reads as TGTGCCAGTACCCCAAGAGTGGGGGGTTGGTTTTACTTC. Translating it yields CASTPRVGGWFYF.

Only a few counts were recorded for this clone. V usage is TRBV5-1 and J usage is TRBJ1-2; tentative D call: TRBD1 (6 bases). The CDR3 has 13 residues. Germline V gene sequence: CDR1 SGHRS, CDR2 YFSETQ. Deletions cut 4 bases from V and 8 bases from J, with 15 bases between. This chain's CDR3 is CASSVGGEGGYTF. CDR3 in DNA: TGCGCCAGCAGCGTAGGGGGAGAAGGAGGCTACACCTTC.

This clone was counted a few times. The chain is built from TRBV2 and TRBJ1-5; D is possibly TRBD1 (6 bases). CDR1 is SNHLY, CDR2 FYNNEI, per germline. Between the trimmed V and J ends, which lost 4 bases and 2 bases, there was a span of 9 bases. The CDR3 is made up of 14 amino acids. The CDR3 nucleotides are TGTGCCAGCAGTGTCGGGACACGCAATCAGCCCCAGCATTTT. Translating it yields CASSVGTRNQPQHF.

DNA of the CDR3: TGTGCCAGCCGGGAGAGCTCCTACAATGAGCAGTTCTTC. This gives the protein CASRESSYNEQFF. The chain is built from TRBV2 and TRBJ2-1, with D perhaps TRBD2 (6 bases). There are 13 residues in the CDR3. Germline V gene lookup returns CDR1 SNHLY and CDR2 FYNNEI. Trimming shortened V by 8 bases and J by 0 bases, and 8 bases separated the two germline ends.

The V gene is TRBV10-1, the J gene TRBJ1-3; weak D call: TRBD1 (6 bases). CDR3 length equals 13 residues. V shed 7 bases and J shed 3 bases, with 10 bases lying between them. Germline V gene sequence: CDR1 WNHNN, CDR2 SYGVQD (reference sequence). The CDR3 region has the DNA TGCGCCAGCACCCGGGACATTGGAAACACCATATATTTT. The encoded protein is CASTRDIGNTIYF.

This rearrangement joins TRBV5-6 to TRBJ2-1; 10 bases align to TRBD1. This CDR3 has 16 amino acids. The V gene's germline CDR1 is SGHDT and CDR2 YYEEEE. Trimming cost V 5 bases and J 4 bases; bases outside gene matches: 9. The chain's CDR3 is CASRNRDRGSYNEQFF. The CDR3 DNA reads TGTGCCAGCAGAAACCGGGACAGGGGTAGTTACAATGAGCAGTTCTTC.

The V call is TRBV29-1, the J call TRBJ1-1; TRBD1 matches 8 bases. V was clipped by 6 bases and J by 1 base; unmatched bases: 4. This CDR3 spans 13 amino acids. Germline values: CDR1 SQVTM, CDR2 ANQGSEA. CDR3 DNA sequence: TGCAGCGTCTCAGGACAGGGGAACACTGAAGCTTTCTTT. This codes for CSVSGQGNTEAFF.

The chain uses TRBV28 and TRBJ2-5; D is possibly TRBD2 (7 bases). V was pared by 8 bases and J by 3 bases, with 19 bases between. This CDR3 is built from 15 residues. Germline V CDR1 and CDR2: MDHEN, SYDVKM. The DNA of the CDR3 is TGTGCCAGCCAAGGGGGGGCCGGGGGAGAAGAGACCCAGTACTTC. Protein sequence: CASQGGAGGEETQYF.

The CDR3 loop is CASSLDRGSGANVLTF. For the CDR3, the DNA is TGTGCCAGCAGCTTGGATCGGGGATCTGGGGCCAACGTCCTGACTTTC. The chain employs TRBV5-4 and TRBJ2-6, with a tentative D call TRBD2 (5 bases). This CDR3 is 16 amino acids long. From germline, CDR1 is SGHNT and CDR2 YYREEE (reference sequence). Trimming left V 0 bases short and J 1 base short, with 8 bases between.

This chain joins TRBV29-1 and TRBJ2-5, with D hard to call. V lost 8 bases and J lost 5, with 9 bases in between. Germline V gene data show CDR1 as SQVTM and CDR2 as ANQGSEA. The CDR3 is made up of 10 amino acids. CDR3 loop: CSSLEETQYF. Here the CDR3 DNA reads TGCAGCTCGCTAGAGGAGACCCAGTACTTC. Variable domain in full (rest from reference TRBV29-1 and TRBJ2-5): SAVISQKPSRDICQRGTSLTIQCQVDSQVTMMFWYRQQPGQSLTLIATANQGSEATYESGFVIDKFPISRPNLTFSTLTVSNMSPEDSSIYLCSSLEETQYFGPGTRLLVL.

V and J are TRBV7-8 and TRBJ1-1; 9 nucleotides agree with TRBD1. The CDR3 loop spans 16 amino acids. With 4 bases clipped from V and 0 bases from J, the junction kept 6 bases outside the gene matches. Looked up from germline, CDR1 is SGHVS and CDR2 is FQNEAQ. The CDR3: CASSSFGQGMNTEAFF. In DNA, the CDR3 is TGTGCCAGCAGCTCATTCGGACAGGGGATGAACACTGAAGCTTTCTTT.

The CDR3 region is CASTAGAFGKNIQYF. In DNA form, the CDR3 reads TGTGCCAGTACGGCGGGGGCTTTCGGCAAAAACATTCAGTACTTC. This chain connects TRBV19 to TRBJ2-4, with D perhaps TRBD2 (7 bases). The CDR3 runs 15 residues. Germline lookup yields CDR1 LNHDA and CDR2 SQIVND (reference sequence). Trimming shortened V by 7 bases and J by 3 bases, and 16 bases separated the two germline ends. The full variable domain, rest sourced from reference TRBV19 and TRBJ2-4, is DGGITQSPKYLFRKEGQNVTLSCEQNLNHDAMYWYRQDPGQGLRLIYYSQIVNDFQKGDIAEGYSVSREKKESFPLTVTSAQKNPTAFYLCASTAGAFGKNIQYFGAGTRLSVL.

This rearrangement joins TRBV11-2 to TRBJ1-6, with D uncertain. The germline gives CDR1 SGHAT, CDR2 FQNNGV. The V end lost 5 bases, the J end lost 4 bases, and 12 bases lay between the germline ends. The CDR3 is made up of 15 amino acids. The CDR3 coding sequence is TGTGCCAGCAGCGCCGGAGGTGTTTATAATTCACCCCTCCACTTT. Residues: CASSAGGVYNSPLHF.

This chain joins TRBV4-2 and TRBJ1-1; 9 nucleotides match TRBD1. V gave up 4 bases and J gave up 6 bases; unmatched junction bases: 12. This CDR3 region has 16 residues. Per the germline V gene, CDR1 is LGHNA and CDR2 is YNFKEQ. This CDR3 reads CASSRNRDRDKPEAFF. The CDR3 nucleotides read TGTGCCAGCAGCCGAAACCGGGACAGGGATAAACCTGAAGCTTTCTTT.

CDR3 loop: CASSYRGTGSEQYF. In DNA, the CDR3 is TGTGCCAGCAGTTACCGAGGGACAGGGTCCGAGCAGTACTTC. V is TRBV27 and J is TRBJ2-7, with 9 bases lining up with TRBD1. This CDR3 is built from 14 residues. Germline-derived CDR1 and CDR2 are MNHEY and SMNVEV (reference sequence). With V trimmed by 4 bases and J by 6 bases, 7 bases remained unmatched.

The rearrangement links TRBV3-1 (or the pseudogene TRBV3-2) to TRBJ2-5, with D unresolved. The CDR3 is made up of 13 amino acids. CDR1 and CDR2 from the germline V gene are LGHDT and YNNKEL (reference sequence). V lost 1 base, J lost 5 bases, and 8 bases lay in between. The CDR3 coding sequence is TGTGCCAGCAGCCAAGTTGACGGGGAGACCCAGTACTTC. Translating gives CASSQVDGETQYF.

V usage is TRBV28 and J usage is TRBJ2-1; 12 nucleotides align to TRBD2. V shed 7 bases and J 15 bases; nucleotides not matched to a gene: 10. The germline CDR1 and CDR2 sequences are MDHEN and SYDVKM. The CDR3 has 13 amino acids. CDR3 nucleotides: TGTGCCAGCATCGGGACTAGCGGGCCCAAGGGGTTCTTC. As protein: CASIGTSGPKGFF.

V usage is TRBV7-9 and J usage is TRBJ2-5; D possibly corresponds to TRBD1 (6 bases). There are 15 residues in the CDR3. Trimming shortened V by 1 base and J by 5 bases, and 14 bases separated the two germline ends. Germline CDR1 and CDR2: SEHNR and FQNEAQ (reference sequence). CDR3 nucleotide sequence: TGTGCCAGCAGCTTAGGAGCGGACAGCATGGAGACCCAGTACTTC. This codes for CASSLGADSMETQYF.

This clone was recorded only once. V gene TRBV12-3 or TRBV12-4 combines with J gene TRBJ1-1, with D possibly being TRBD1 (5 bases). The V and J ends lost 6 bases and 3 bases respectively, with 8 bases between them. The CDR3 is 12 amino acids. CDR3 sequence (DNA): TGTGCCAGCAGCACGGGGGACACTGAAGCTTTCTTT. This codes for CASSTGDTEAFF.

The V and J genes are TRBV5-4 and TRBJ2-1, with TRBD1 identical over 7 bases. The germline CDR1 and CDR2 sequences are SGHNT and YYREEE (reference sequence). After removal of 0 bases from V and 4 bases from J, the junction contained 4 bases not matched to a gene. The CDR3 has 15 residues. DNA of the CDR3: TGTGCCAGCAGCTTGGACCACAGGGGTTACAATGAGCAGTTCTTC. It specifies CASSLDHRGYNEQFF.

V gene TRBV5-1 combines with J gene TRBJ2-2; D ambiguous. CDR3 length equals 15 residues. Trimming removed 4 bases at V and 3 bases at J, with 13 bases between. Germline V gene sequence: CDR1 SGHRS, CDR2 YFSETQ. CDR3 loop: CASSRGSRDTGELFF. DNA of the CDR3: TGCGCCAGCAGCAGAGGATCTCGGGACACCGGGGAGCTGTTTTTT.

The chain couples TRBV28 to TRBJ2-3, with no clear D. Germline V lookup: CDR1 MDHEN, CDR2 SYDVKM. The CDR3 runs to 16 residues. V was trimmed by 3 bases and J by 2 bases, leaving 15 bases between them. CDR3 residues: CASSFLVAADTDTQYF. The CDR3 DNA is TGTGCCAGCAGTTTTCTGGTCGCGGCCGACACAGATACGCAGTATTTT.

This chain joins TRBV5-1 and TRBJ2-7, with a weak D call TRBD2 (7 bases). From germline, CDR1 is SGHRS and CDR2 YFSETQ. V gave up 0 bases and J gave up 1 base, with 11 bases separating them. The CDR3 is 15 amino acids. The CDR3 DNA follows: TGCGCCAGCAGCTTGGTCGGGGGGCTGTCCTACGAGCAGTACTTC. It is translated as CASSLVGGLSYEQYF.

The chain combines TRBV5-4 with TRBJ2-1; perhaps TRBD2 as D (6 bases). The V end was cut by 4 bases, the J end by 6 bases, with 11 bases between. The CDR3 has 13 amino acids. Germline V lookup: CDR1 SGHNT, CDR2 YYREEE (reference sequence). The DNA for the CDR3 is TGTGCCAGCAGCCCCGTCGGGGGCAATGAGCAGTTCTTC. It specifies CASSPVGGNEQFF.

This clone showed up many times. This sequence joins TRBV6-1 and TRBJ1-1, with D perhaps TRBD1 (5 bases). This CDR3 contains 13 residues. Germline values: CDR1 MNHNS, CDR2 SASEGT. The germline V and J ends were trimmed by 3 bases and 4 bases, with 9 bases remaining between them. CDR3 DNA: TGTGCCAGCAGTGAGCAGGGAGGCACTGAAGCTTTCTTT. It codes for CASSEQGGTEAFF.

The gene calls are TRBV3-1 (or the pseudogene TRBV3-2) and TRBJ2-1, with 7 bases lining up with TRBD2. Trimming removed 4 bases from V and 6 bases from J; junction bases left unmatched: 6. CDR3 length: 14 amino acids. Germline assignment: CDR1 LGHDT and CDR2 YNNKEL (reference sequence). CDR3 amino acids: CASSPRTRTNEQFF. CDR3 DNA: TGTGCCAGCAGCCCTAGGACTAGAACCAATGAGCAGTTCTTC.

Here the CDR3 reads CASSFTELLDEQFF. CDR3 sequence (DNA): TGTGCCAGCAGCTTTACGGAGCTCTTGGATGAGCAGTTCTTC. The V and J genes are TRBV7-9 and TRBJ2-1; D is uncertain. Germline V gene sequence: CDR1 SEHNR, CDR2 FQNEAQ (reference sequence). V lost 3 bases to trimming and J lost 8 bases, with 14 bases between them. The CDR3 runs 14 residues.

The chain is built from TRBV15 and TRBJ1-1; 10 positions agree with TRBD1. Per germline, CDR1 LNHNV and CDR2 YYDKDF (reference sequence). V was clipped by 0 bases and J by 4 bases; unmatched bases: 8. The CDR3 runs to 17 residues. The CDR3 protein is CATSRDYLGQGSTEAFF. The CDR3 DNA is TGTGCCACCAGCAGAGATTACTTGGGACAGGGGAGCACTGAAGCTTTCTTT.

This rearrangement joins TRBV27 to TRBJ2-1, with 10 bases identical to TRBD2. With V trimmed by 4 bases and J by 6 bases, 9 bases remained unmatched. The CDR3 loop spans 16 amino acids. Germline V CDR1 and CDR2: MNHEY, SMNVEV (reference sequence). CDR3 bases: TGTGCCAGCAGTTGGGGAGCGGGAGGGCCTGTCAATGAGCAGTTCTTC. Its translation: CASSWGAGGPVNEQFF.